This is a list of T cell receptor beta chains from one sample in a study of shared clonotypes between healthy human individuals. Sequencing used immunoSEQ multiplex PCR; TCRdb keeps in-frame clones, though not all of them. The sample holds 150,000 to 200,000 clones, 85% to 95% seen once. The sequenced sample consisted of naive CD4+ T cells sorted from blood. These receptors all come from a woman aged 25 to 39 in good health. Both conserved end residues are part of each CDR3. A D gene is named only where the DNA matches it firmly. The size field is filled for only some rows; it gives once, few, many or a size class.

TRBV6-5	TRBJ2-5	NA	NA	CASRSAGETQYF	TGTGCCAGCAGATCAGCTGGGGAGACCCAGTACTTC
TRBV15	TRBJ1-3	NA	NA	CATSRDAWGGNTIYF	TGTGCCACCAGCAGAGATGCGTGGGGTGGAAACACCATATATTTT
TRBV13	TRBJ1-2	NA	NA	CASSLRTATNYGYTF	TGTGCCAGCAGCTTAAGGACAGCCACTAACTATGGCTACACCTTC
TRBV27	TRBJ2-7	NA	TRBD2	CASTKVSSGTLRDREQYF	TGTGCCAGCACAAAAGTGTCTAGCGGAACCCTCCGGGACCGCGAGCAGTACTTC
TRBV9	TRBJ1-2	NA	NA	CASSVDGLSGYTF	TGTGCCAGCAGCGTAGATGGTTTGTCTGGCTACACCTTC
TRBV7-3	TRBJ1-3	NA	NA	CASSTSTHPGNTIYF	TGTGCCAGCAGCACCTCGACACACCCTGGAAACACCATATATTTT
TRBV2	TRBJ2-1	NA	TRBD1	CASSVWTGGNNEQFF	TGTGCCAGCAGTGTGTGGACAGGGGGCAACAATGAGCAGTTCTTC
TRBV25-1	TRBJ2-7	few	TRBD1	CASSPRGTGGREQYF	TGTGCCAGCAGTCCCAGGGGGACAGGGGGCCGCGAGCAGTACTTC
TRBV5-1	TRBJ2-1	NA	NA	CASSPDTQGLGEQFF	TGCGCCAGCAGCCCAGACACACAGGGCTTAGGCGAGCAGTTCTTC
TRBV5-6	TRBJ1-4	NA	NA	CASSRTGEKLFF	TGTGCCAGCAGCCGGACGGGCGAAAAACTGTTTTTT
TRBV4-1	TRBJ2-7	NA	TRBD2	CASSHPLAGVYEQYF	TGCGCCAGCAGCCACCCACTAGCGGGAGTCTACGAGCAGTACTTC
TRBV5-1	TRBJ2-3	NA	TRBD1	CASSLRDRGFDTQYF	TGCGCCAGCAGCTTGCGGGACAGGGGCTTTGATACGCAGTATTTT
TRBV6-1	TRBJ1-2	NA	NA	CASSERILLNYGYTF	TGTGCCAGCAGTGAAAGAATACTATTAAACTATGGCTACACCTTC
TRBV5-1	TRBJ2-7	NA	NA	CASSPGAFGAGQSYEQYF	TGCGCCAGCAGCCCAGGGGCGTTCGGGGCAGGACAATCCTACGAGCAGTACTTC
TRBV18	TRBJ1-1	NA	NA	CASSPMGRMNTEAFF	TGTGCCAGCTCACCAATGGGACGGATGAACACTGAAGCTTTCTTT
TRBV6-6	TRBJ1-1	NA	NA	CASTYGGIGTEAFF	TGTGCCAGCACCTACGGGGGTATCGGCACTGAAGCTTTCTTT
TRBV27	TRBJ1-1	NA	NA	CASSWQGTNTEAFF	TGTGCCAGCAGTTGGCAGGGGACGAACACTGAAGCTTTCTTT
TRBV7-9	TRBJ2-1	NA	NA	CASSLGGLPDEQFF	TGTGCCAGCAGCTTAGGGGGCCTTCCGGATGAGCAGTTCTTC
TRBV5-8	TRBJ2-7	NA	TRBD2	CASSFELAGGPSLYEQYF	TGTGCCAGCAGCTTTGAGCTAGCGGGAGGGCCTAGCCTCTACGAGCAGTACTTC
TRBV30	TRBJ1-4	NA	NA	CAWSEVGGKGEKLFF	TGTGCCTGGAGTGAAGTGGGGGGCAAAGGTGAAAAACTGTTTTTT
TRBV6-1	TRBJ2-7	NA	TRBD1	CASSEAGTGVREQYF	TGTGCCAGCAGTGAAGCGGGGACAGGGGTAAGGGAGCAGTACTTC
TRBV28	TRBJ2-7	NA	NA	CASSPPSYEQYF	TGTGCCAGCAGTCCCCCCTCCTACGAGCAGTACTTC
TRBV5-4	TRBJ2-2	few	NA	CASSLSSHSYTGELFF	TGTGCCAGCAGCTTAAGCAGCCACTCATACACCGGGGAGCTGTTTTTT
TRBV25-1	TRBJ1-2	NA	NA	CATGDRSYGYTF	TGTGCCACCGGGGACCGGAGCTATGGCTACACCTTC